These T cell receptor beta chains were read from a single sample in a study of cytomegalovirus exposure and HLA in healthy donors. Method: immunoSEQ multiplex PCR; TCRdb's copy keeps in-frame clones and lacks some. The profile shows roughly 110,000 clones, roughly 69% of them singletons. The sequencing sample was made of PBMCs. These receptor sequences come from a woman aged 25-40 years in good health and CMV-seronegative. CDR3s leave out the opening cysteine and the closing phenylalanine or tryptophan.

>TRBJ2-2|TRBV28
ATWSFRGVPGELF
>TRBJ2-3|TRBV9
ASSVPKTTWVGETDTQY
>TRBJ1-1|TRBV18
ASSPAQGRGGTEAF
>TRBJ1-5|TRBV27
ASSSVRTGRNQPQH
>TRBJ1-3|TRBV18
ASSAVNGNTIY
>TRBJ1-3|TRBV6-1
ASSADMLRNTIY
>TRBJ2-5|TRBV7-9
ASSLGDRDQETQY
>TRBJ1-5|TRBV28
ASSLSRNQPQH
>TRBJ1-1|TRBV15
ATSNNLGANTEAF
>TRBJ2-7|TRBV10-3
AISESRTSGRYEQY
>TRBJ1-5|TRBV15
ATSRDRGGQPQH
>TRBJ2-2|TRBV6-5
ASRPGLAGSGELF
>TRBJ1-2|TRBV5-1
ASSLEQGVYGYT
>TRBJ1-1|TRBV7-3
ASSLYGNSEAF
>TRBJ2-3|TRBV6-5
ASRDFNTDTQY
>TRBJ2-3|TRBV30
AWSVGGRAVGADTQY
>TRBJ2-7|TRBV28
ASSTYEQY
>TRBJ1-5|TRBV7-2
ASSLTAYSNQPQH
>TRBJ1-2|TRBV28
ASSLRGGQGYT
>TRBJ2-1|TRBV27
ASRRLASYNEQF
>TRBJ2-7|TRBV27
ASRRDRDFPREEYEQY
>TRBJ2-2|TRBV9
ASSTLRGGRTNTGELF
>TRBJ1-2|TRBV5-1
ASSLERGNYGYT
>TRBJ1-5|TRBV19
ASSKDRDGDQPQH
>TRBJ1-2|TRBV21-1
ASSKVKKPEGGYGYT
>TRBJ2-1|TRBV4-3
ASSQEWGPNHYNEQF
>TRBJ2-3|TRBV29-1
SGGGGLAGVSTDTQY
>TRBJ2-1|TRBV30
AWSLAGGSYNEQF
>TRBJ2-1|TRBV29-1
SAHRGIGNEQF
>TRBJ2-3|TRBV2
ASNVVAGGVDTQY
>TRBJ1-1|TRBV6-1
ASSAGPLRGNTEAF
>TRBJ1-1|TRBV19
ASSIKRVEAF
>TRBJ1-1|TRBV7-8
ASSPVGQLNTEAF
>TRBJ2-7|TRBV11-2
ASTPLAGRSYEQY
>TRBJ2-3|TRBV19
ASSISPGGADTQY
>TRBJ1-5|TRBV5-6
ASSYMGNQPQH
>TRBJ1-6|TRBV2
ASRGDGGHNSPLH
>TRBJ1-1|TRBV27
ASSLLGTANTEAF
>TRBJ2-3|TRBV19
ASSIALAGDAITDTQY
>TRBJ1-1|TRBV5-1
ASSTIQGNTEAF
>TRBJ2-7|TRBV11-2
ASSTMLAGTSYEQY
>TRBJ2-1|TRBV2
ASSEGQINEQF
>TRBJ2-2|TRBV19
ASLNMGLAGGPDSNTGELF
>TRBJ2-3|TRBV11-2
ASWGGSTDTQY
>TRBJ2-2|TRBV5-4
ASSFLPTRTVIPTGELF